Below are 16 T cell receptor beta chains sequenced from a single sample in a study of shared clonotypes between healthy human individuals. The data were produced by immunoSEQ multiplex PCR, yet TCRdb's version contains in-frame clones alone and is incomplete. The sample lists over 2 million clones; about 95% were seen once. What was sequenced was naive CD4+ T cells sorted from blood. The subset denotes: CD45RA+ positively selected. The receptors derive from a man aged 18 to 29 in good health.

J is TRBJ2-7 and V is TRBV7-8; D is uncertain. Trimming took 2 bases from V and 2 from J, leaving 10 bases between them. The V gene's germline CDR1 is SGHVS and CDR2 FQNEAQ. This CDR3 has 14 amino acids. The CDR3: CASSLSSPAYEQYF. CDR3 sequence (DNA): TGTGCCAGCAGCTTATCCAGTCCCGCCTACGAGCAGTACTTC.

The chain is built from TRBV6-1 and TRBJ1-4, with D perhaps TRBD1 (5 bases). This CDR3 has 15 amino acids. CDR1 is MNHNS and CDR2 is SASEGT in the germline V gene. V lost 7 bases and J 7 bases, leaving 19 bases between the germline ends. CDR3 nucleotides: TGTGCCAGCATCCTGAGCTGGGGGGGTGGTGAAAAACTGTTTTTT. It yields the protein CASILSWGGGEKLFF.

The J gene is TRBJ1-2, the V gene TRBV18; no clear D gene. Germline values: CDR1 KGHSH, CDR2 LQKENI. V was pared by 2 bases and J by 7 bases, with 8 bases between. This CDR3 has 12 amino acids. The CDR3 DNA follows: TGTGCCAGCTCACCAACGAGAAGTGGCTACACCTTC. It codes for CASSPTRSGYTF.

The chain employs TRBV10-1 and TRBJ2-1; 7 nucleotides line up with TRBD2. This CDR3 comprises 15 residues. Germline V gene lookup returns CDR1 WNHNN and CDR2 SYGVQD (reference sequence). V lost 3 bases, J lost 3 bases, and 5 bases stayed unmatched. CDR3: CASSEWRGSYNEQFF. The CDR3 nucleotides read TGCGCCAGCAGTGAATGGCGGGGGAGCTACAATGAGCAGTTCTTC.

The chain combines TRBV27 with TRBJ2-7; tentative D call: TRBD1 (5 bases). The V end lost 0 bases, the J end lost 6 bases, and 9 bases lay between the germline ends. The CDR3 sequence is 13 residues long. Germline V CDR1 and CDR2: MNHEY, SMNVEV (reference sequence). CDR3 nucleotides: TGTGCCAGCAGTTTATCGACAGATCGCGAGCAGTACTTC. It encodes CASSLSTDREQYF.

The chain links TRBV12-5 to TRBJ2-1, with 8 bases that match TRBD2. Looked up from germline, CDR1 is LGHNT and CDR2 is FRNRAP. The CDR3 has 13 residues. The V segment lost 3 bases and the J segment 7 bases; nucleotides outside the gene matches: 2. The CDR3 reads CASGLAGVNEQFF. CDR3 bases: TGTGCTAGTGGTTTAGCGGGAGTTAATGAGCAGTTCTTC.

Points on this clone: The same CDR3 arises from other DNA sequences in this sample as well. The chain recombines TRBV19 with TRBJ2-3; 11 bases line up with TRBD2. This CDR3 comprises 15 residues. Germline V lookup: CDR1 LNHDA, CDR2 SQIVND (reference sequence). V lost 5 bases and J lost 2; bases outside the gene matches: 3. CDR3 region: CASSPGLADTDTQYF. In nucleotides, the CDR3 is TGTGCCAGTAGTCCGGGACTAGCGGACACAGATACGCAGTATTTT.

Points on this clone: The sample holds other DNA sequences that translate to the same CDR3. This chain connects TRBV6-5 to TRBJ2-7; D possibly corresponds to TRBD1 (5 bases). The CDR3 consists of 12 residues. CDR1 is MNHEY, CDR2 SVGAGI, per germline. Trimming removed 5 bases at V and 6 bases at J, with 11 bases between. The CDR3 DNA reads TGTGCCAGCAGTAGGGGTGGCGGCGAGCAGTACTTC. Its translation is CASSRGGGEQYF.

The chain carries TRBV7-8 and TRBJ1-2; D remains ambiguous. The germline V gene encodes CDR1 SGHVS and CDR2 FQNEAQ. Trimming took off 0 bases at V and 2 bases at J, with 10 bases between the two ends. This CDR3 has 15 residues. The CDR3 coding sequence is TGTGCCAGCAGCTTAGCAACGGGAGGGAACTATGGCTACACCTTC. It translates to CASSLATGGNYGYTF. Full variable domain (outside the CDR3, taken from reference TRBV7-8 and TRBJ1-2): GAGVSQSPRYKVAKRGQDVALRCDPISGHVSLFWYQQALGQGPEFLTYFQNEAQLDKSGLPSDRFFAERPEGSVSTLKIQRTQQEDSAVYLCASSLATGGNYGYTFGSGTRLTVV.

Comment on this clone: The sample has other DNA sequences that encode this CDR3 too. The CDR3 loop is CASSPPGNSPLHF. The CDR3 DNA is TGTGCCAGTAGCCCCCCGGGGAATTCACCCCTCCACTTT. The chain couples TRBV19 to TRBJ1-6; D unresolved. The V and J ends lost 6 bases and 7 bases respectively, with 10 bases between them. Germline V CDR1 and CDR2: LNHDA, SQIVND (reference sequence). CDR3 size: 13 residues.

This sequence joins TRBV11-2 and TRBJ2-7; D is perhaps TRBD1 (6 bases). The germline gives CDR1 SGHAT, CDR2 FQNNGV. Trimming cost V 8 bases and J 3 bases, with 11 bases left between them. The CDR3 loop spans 12 amino acids. The CDR3 nucleotides are TGTGCCAGCGGCAGGGGATACTACGAGCAGTACTTC. Translating it yields CASGRGYYEQYF.

This sequence joins TRBV27 and TRBJ2-7; D is possibly TRBD2 (5 bases). The germline V gene encodes CDR1 MNHEY and CDR2 SMNVEV (reference sequence). The CDR3 is 14 residues long. The V gene lost 3 bases and the J gene lost 2 bases, with 11 bases spanning the gap. This CDR3 is CASSLRVRAYEQYF. DNA for the CDR3: TGTGCCAGCAGTTTGAGGGTCCGGGCCTACGAGCAGTACTTC.

V is TRBV15 and J is TRBJ2-7, with D possibly TRBD1 on 5 matching bases. The CDR3 has 15 amino acids. Germline assignment: CDR1 LNHNV and CDR2 YYDKDF (reference sequence). Trimming removed 0 bases at V and 0 bases at J, with 9 bases between. The CDR3 DNA reads TGTGCCACCAGCAGAGATCAGGGATTCTCCTACGAGCAGTACTTC. Protein sequence: CATSRDQGFSYEQYF.

A remark on this clone: Other DNA sequences in this specimen translate into the identical CDR3. V usage is TRBV10-3 and J usage is TRBJ2-2; unclear D gene. Germline CDR1 is ENHRY and CDR2 is SYGVKD. V lost 3 bases and J lost 7, with 3 bases in between. There are 11 residues in the CDR3. The chain's CDR3 is CAISEDGELFF. CDR3 coding DNA: TGTGCCATCAGTGAAGACGGGGAGCTGTTTTTT.

In this sample, this clone turned up once. An end of the junction differs from the germline gene, which may be a read error. Other DNA variants within this sample encode the same CDR3. The gene calls are TRBV11-2 and TRBJ2-4; no definite D call. CDR3 length equals 14 residues. Germline CDR1 SGHAT, CDR2 FQNNGV. CDR3 sequence (DNA): TGTGCCAGCAGCCTAGATATTGGCCAAAACATTCAGTACTTC. Its protein is CASSLDIGQNIQYF.

The chain joins TRBV5-1 to TRBJ2-5, with a tentative D call TRBD2 (6 bases). V dropped 4 bases and J dropped 3 bases, with 16 bases sitting between them. CDR1 and CDR2 from the germline V gene are SGHRS and YFSETQ. The CDR3 loop spans 15 amino acids. For the CDR3, the DNA is TGCGCCAGCAGCCTAGCGCGGCCGTCAAAAGAGACCCAGTACTTC. Translating it yields CASSLARPSKETQYF.